These 9 T cell receptor beta chains originate from one sample sequenced in a study of cytomegalovirus exposure and HLA in healthy donors. The PCR had 60 Vbeta and 13 Jbeta primers. Generated by immunoSEQ multiplex PCR, the TCRdb table keeps only in-frame clones and is missing some. The table records 84,000 or so clones, roughly 80% of them present only once. Sequences were obtained from PBMCs. The receptor set was obtained from a man aged 45-60 years in good health and CMV-seronegative.

This clone was seen a handful of times. V and J are TRBV7-2 and TRBJ1-2; 7 bases match TRBD1. V lost 7 bases and J lost 6; bases outside the gene matches: 8. The CDR3 contains 13 residues. Germline V CDR1 and CDR2: SGHTA, FQGNSA. The CDR3 reads CASTHRGKDGYTF. CDR3 nucleotide sequence: TGTGCCAGCACTCACAGGGGAAAGGATGGCTACACCTTC.

CDR3 in DNA: TGTGCCAGCAGTTATGACAGATTCAATGAGCAGTTCTTC. Translating it yields CASSYDRFNEQFF. The chain links TRBV7-3 to TRBJ2-1; maybe TRBD1 (5 bases). V shed 6 bases and J shed 6 bases, with 12 bases lying between them. From germline, CDR1 is SGHTA and CDR2 FQGTGA. The CDR3 covers 13 residues.

The chain employs TRBV14 and TRBJ2-7, with TRBD2 identical over 7 bases. The CDR3 loop spans 13 amino acids. Germline-derived CDR1 and CDR2 are SGHDN and FVKESK. V was clipped by 6 bases and J by 1 base; unmatched bases: 3. The CDR3 loop is CASRPGGSYEQYF. For the CDR3, the DNA is TGTGCCAGCAGACCCGGGGGGTCCTACGAGCAGTACTTC.

Only a few counts were recorded for this clone. The chain joins TRBV12-2 to TRBJ1-1. TRBV12-2 is deemed a pseudogene. This CDR3 contains 17 residues. In nucleotides, the CDR3 is TGTGCAAGTCGCCCCCCGTACCGGGAAAGCAAGGGCACTGAAGCTTTCTTT. Amino acid sequence: CASRPPYRESKGTEAFF.

This clone was observed a single time. The rearrangement uses TRBV19 and TRBJ2-1; a weak D match, TRBD2 (5 bases). Germline V CDR1 and CDR2: LNHDA, SQIVND (reference sequence). Trimming took off 3 bases at V and 3 bases at J, with 9 bases between the two ends. This CDR3 spans 14 amino acids. The CDR3 spells CASSISAVYNEQFF. For the CDR3, the DNA is TGTGCCAGTAGTATTTCAGCGGTCTACAATGAGCAGTTCTTC. Complete variable domain (other parts from reference TRBV19 and TRBJ2-1): DGGITQSPKYLFRKEGQNVTLSCEQNLNHDAMYWYRQDPGQGLRLIYYSQIVNDFQKGDIAEGYSVSREKKESFPLTVTSAQKNPTAFYLCASSISAVYNEQFFGPGTRLTVL.

There are a few counts of this clone. This sequence joins TRBV29-1 and TRBJ1-2; D is unresolved. The V gene's germline CDR1 is SQVTM and CDR2 ANQGSEA. The CDR3 loop spans 11 amino acids. V lost 2 bases, J lost 4 bases, and 5 bases lay in between. In DNA form, the CDR3 reads TGCAGCGTTGAAAGCGGCTATGGCTACACCTTC. Translation: CSVESGYGYTF.

The chain carries TRBV5-4 and TRBJ2-3, with 12 nucleotides matching TRBD2. The germline gives CDR1 SGHNT, CDR2 YYREEE (reference sequence). V gave up 2 bases and J gave up 5 bases; unmatched junction bases: 6. The CDR3 covers 16 residues. The CDR3 region is CASSFPTSGGKDTQYF. The CDR3 DNA is TGTGCCAGCAGCTTCCCGACTAGCGGGGGAAAAGATACGCAGTATTTT.

Only a few counts were recorded for this clone. The chain recombines TRBV19 with TRBJ1-6; no reliable D call. Germline V gene lookup returns CDR1 LNHDA and CDR2 SQIVND (reference sequence). The V gene lost 6 bases and the J gene lost 7 bases, with 16 bases spanning the gap. CDR3 size: 15 residues. CDR3 amino acids: CASRPGSRRNSPLHF. CDR3 coding DNA: TGTGCCAGTAGGCCGGGATCCCGGAGGAATTCACCCCTCCACTTT.

The chain couples TRBV2 to TRBJ1-6; no clear D gene. Per germline, CDR1 SNHLY and CDR2 FYNNEI. The CDR3 totals 14 residues. Trimming took 7 bases from V and 5 from J, leaving 12 bases between them. CDR3 DNA sequence: TGTGCCAGCATCCAGACAATCAATAATTCACCCCTCCACTTT. Encoded protein: CASIQTINNSPLHF.